The entry below describes one T cell receptor beta chain. The CDR3 runs 13 residues. V was cut by 6 bases and J by 4 bases, with 12 bases left in between. CDR1 and CDR2 (germline): MNHEY, SVGAGI. The sample belongs to a study of shared clonotypes between healthy human individuals. TCRdb keeps only in-frame clones here, not all; method: immunoSEQ multiplex PCR. The sample comprises roughly 2 million clones, over 85% of which are singletons, and 0.1% to 0.15% rests with the top ten. V gene TRBV6-5 combines with J gene TRBJ1-2; no definite D call. The sample consisted of naive CD4+ T cells sorted from blood. The subset is: CD45RA+ positively selected. This sequence originates from a man between 18 and 35 years old in good health. The CDR3 loop is CASRVLAGYGYTF. The CDR3 coding sequence is TGTGCCAGCAGGGTTTTGGCTGGCTATGGCTACACCTTC.